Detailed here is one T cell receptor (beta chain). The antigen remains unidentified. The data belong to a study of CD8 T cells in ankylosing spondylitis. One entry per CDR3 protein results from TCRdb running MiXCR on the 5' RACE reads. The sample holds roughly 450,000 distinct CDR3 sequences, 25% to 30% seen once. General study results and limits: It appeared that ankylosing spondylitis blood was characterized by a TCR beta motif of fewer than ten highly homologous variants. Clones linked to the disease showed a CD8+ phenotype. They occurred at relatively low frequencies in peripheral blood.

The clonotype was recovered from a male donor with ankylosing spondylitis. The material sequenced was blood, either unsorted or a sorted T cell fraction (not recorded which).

The DNA for the CDR3 is TGCAGTGCTAGAGACACAGGGAGAGTCCCGGAGACCCAGTACTTC. Amino acids: CSARDTGRVPETQYF. The J gene is TRBJ2-5, the V gene TRBV20-1, with D possibly TRBD1 on 6 matching bases. This CDR3 is built from 15 residues. Germline V gene lookup returns CDR1 DFQATT and CDR2 SNEGSKA (reference sequence). V lost 0 bases and J lost 5, with 16 bases in between.